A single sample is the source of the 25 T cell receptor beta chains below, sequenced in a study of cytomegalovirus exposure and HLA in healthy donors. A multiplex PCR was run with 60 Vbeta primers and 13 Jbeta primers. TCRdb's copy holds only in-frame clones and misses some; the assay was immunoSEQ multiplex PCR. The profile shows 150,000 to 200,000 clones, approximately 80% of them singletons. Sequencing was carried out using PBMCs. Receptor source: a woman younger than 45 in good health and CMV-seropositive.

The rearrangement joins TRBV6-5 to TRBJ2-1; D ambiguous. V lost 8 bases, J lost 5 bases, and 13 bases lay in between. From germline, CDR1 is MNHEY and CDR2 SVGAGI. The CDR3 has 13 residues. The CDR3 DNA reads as TGTGCCAGCCAAAGCGAGATCCACAATGAGCAGTTCTTC. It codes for CASQSEIHNEQFF.

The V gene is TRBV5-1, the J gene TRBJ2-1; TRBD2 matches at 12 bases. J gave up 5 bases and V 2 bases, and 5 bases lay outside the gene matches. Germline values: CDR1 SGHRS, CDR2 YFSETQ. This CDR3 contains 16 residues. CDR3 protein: CASSFLAGGPHNEQFF. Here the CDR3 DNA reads TGCGCCAGCAGCTTTCTAGCGGGGGGGCCTCACAATGAGCAGTTCTTC.

The CDR3 region has the DNA TGTGCCTGGAGTGAGGGGACTAGCCATCTCACAGATACGCAGTATTTT. This translates into CAWSEGTSHLTDTQYF. The chain recombines TRBV30 with TRBJ2-3; 9 positions match TRBD2. The CDR3 contains 16 residues. CDR1 and CDR2 from the germline V gene are GTSNPN and SVGIG (reference sequence). V gave up 1 base and J gave up 2 bases; unmatched junction bases: 7. The entire variable domain, with the rest obtained from reference TRBV30 and TRBJ2-3, is as follows: SQTIHQWPATLVQPVGSPLSLECTVEGTSNPNLYWYRQAAGRGLQLLFYSVGIGQISSEVPQNLSASRPQDRQFILSSKKLLLSDSGFYLCAWSEGTSHLTDTQYFGPGTRLTVL.

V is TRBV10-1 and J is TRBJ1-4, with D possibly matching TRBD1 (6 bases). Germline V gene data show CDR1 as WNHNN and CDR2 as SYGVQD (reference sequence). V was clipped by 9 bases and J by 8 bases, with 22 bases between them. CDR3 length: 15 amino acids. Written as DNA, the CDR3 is TGCGCCAGTCCTGAAATGGGGGCGGGGGGAGAAAAACTGTTTTTT. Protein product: CASPEMGAGGEKLFF.

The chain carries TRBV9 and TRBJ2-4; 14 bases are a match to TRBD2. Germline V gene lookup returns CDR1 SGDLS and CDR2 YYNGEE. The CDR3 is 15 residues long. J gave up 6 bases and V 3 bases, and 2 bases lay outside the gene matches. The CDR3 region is CASSEGLAGVNIQYF. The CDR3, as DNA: TGTGCCAGCAGCGAGGGACTAGCGGGAGTAAACATTCAGTACTTC.

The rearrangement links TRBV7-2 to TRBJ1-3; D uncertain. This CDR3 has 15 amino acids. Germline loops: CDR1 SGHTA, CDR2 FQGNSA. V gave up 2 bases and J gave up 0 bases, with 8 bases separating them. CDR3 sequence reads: CASSLMGHSGNTIYF. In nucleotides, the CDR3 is TGTGCCAGCAGCTTAATGGGCCACTCTGGAAACACCATATATTTT.

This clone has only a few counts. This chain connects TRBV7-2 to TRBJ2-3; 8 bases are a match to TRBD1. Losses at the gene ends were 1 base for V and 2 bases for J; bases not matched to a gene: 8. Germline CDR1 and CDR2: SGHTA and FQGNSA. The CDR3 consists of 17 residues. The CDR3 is CASSLGPGTGNTDTQYF. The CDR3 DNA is TGTGCCAGCAGCTTAGGGCCGGGGACAGGTAACACAGATACGCAGTATTTT.

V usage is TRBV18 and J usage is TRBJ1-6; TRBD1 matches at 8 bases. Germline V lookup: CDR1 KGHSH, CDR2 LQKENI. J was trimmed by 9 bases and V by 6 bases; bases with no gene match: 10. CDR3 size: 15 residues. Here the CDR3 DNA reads TGTGCCAGCTCCCAGACAGGGGCGGATAGTTCACCCCTCCACTTT. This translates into CASSQTGADSSPLHF.

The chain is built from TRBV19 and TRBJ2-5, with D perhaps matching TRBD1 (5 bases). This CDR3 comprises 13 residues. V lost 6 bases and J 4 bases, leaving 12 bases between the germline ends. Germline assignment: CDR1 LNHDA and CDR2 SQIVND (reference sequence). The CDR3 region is CASRPRVGETQYF. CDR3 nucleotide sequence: TGTGCCAGTAGGCCCAGGGTTGGAGAGACCCAGTACTTC.

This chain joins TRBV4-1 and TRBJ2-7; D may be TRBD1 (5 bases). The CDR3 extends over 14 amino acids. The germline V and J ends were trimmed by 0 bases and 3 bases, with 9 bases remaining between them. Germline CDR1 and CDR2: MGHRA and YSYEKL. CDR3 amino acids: CASSQEGRGYEQYF. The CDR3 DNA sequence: TGCGCCAGCAGCCAAGAGGGAAGGGGCTACGAGCAGTACTTC.

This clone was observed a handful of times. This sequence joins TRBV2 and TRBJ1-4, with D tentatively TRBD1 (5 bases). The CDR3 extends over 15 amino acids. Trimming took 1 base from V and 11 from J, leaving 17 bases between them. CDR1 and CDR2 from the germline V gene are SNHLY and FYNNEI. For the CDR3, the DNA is TGTGCCAGCAGTGAAGAAGGGCAGGGAAAGGGGAAACTGTTTTTT. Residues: CASSEEGQGKGKLFF.

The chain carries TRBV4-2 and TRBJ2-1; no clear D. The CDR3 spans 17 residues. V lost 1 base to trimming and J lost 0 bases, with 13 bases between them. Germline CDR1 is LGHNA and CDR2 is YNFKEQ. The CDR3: CASSQGFRRSSYNEQFF. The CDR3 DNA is TGTGCCAGCAGCCAAGGGTTTCGGCGGAGCTCCTACAATGAGCAGTTCTTC.

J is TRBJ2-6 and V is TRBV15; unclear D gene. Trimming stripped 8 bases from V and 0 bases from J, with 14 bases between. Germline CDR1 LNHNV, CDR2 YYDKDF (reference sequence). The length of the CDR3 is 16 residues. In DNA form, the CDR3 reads TGTGCCACCTGGAACAGTGCCTTCTCTGGGGCCAACGTCCTGACTTTC. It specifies CATWNSAFSGANVLTF. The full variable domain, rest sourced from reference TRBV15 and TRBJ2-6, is DAMVIQNPRYQVTQFGKPVTLSCSQTLNHNVMYWYQQKSSQAPKLLFHYYDKDFNNEADTPDNFQSRRPNTSFCFLDIRSPGLGDTAMYLCATWNSAFSGANVLTFGAGSRLTVL.

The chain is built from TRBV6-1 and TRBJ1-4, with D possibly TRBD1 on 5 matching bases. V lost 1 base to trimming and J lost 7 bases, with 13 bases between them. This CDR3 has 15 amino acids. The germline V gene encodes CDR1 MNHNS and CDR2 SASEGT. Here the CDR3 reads CASSEVGGESEKLFF. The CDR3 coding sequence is TGTGCCAGCAGTGAAGTAGGAGGGGAGAGTGAAAAACTGTTTTTT.

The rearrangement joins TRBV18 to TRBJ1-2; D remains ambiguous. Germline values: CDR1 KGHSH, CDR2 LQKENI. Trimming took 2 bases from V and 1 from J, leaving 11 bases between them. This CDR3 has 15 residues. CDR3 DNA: TGTGCCAGCTCACCAGGTGGGCAGAATAACTATGGCTACACCTTC. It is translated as CASSPGGQNNYGYTF.

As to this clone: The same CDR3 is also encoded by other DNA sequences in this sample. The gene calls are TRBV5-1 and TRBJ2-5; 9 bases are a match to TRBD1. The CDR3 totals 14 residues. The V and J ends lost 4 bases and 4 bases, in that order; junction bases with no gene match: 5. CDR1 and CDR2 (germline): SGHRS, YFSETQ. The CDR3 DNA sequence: TGCGCCAGCAGCCTGGGACAGGGAGGAGAGACCCAGTACTTC. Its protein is CASSLGQGGETQYF.

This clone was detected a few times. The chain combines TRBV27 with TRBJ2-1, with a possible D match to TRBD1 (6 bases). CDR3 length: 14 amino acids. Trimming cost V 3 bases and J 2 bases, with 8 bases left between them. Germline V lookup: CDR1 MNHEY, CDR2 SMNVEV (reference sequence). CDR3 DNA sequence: TGTGCCAGCAGTTTGGGGACACCCTACAATGAGCAGTTCTTC. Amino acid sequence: CASSLGTPYNEQFF.

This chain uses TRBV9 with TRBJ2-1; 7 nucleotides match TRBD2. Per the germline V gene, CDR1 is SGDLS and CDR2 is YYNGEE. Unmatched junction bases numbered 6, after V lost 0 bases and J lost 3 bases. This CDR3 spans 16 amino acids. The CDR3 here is CASSVGPAGYYNEQFF. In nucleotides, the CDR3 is TGTGCCAGCAGCGTAGGGCCAGCGGGGTACTACAATGAGCAGTTCTTC.

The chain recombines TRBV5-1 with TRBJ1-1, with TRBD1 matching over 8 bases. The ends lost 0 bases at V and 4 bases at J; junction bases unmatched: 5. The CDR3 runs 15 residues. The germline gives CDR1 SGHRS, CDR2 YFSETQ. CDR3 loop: CASSLATGGITEAFF. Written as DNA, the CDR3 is TGCGCCAGCAGCTTGGCAACAGGGGGTATCACTGAAGCTTTCTTT.

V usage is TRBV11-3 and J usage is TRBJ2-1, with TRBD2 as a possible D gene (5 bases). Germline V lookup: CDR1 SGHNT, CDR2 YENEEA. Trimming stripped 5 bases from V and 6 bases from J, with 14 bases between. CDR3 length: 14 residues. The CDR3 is CASSPLTSSNEQFF. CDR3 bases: TGTGCCAGCAGCCCCCTTACTAGTTCCAATGAGCAGTTCTTC.

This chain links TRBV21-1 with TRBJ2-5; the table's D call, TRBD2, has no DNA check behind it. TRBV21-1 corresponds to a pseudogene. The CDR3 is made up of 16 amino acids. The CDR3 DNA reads TGTGCCAGCAGCTCAAGGACTAGCGGGATTTTAGAGACCCAGTACTTC. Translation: CASSSRTSGILETQYF.

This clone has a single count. CDR3 coding DNA: TGCGCCAGCAGCTTGGCCATAGGGACAGGGGAATCCAACACTGAAGCTTTCTTT. Protein: CASSLAIGTGESNTEAFF. The chain is built from TRBV5-1 and TRBJ1-1; 10 bases line up with TRBD1. CDR1 SGHRS and CDR2 YFSETQ come from the germline V gene. The CDR3 is 18 residues long. Trimming at V came to 0 bases and at J to 2 bases, leaving 10 bases not matched to a gene.

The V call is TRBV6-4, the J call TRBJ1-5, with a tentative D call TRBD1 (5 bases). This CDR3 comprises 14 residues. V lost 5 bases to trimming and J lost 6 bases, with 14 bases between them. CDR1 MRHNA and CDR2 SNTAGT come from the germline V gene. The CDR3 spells CASSFSGRPQPQHF. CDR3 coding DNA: TGTGCCAGCAGTTTCTCAGGGAGGCCTCAGCCCCAGCATTTT.

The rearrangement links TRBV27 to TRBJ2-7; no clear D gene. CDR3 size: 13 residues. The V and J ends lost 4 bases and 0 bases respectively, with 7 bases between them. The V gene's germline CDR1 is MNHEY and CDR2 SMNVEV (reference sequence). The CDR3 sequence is CASSSRSSYEQYF. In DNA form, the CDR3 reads TGTGCCAGCAGTTCACGCAGCTCCTACGAGCAGTACTTC.

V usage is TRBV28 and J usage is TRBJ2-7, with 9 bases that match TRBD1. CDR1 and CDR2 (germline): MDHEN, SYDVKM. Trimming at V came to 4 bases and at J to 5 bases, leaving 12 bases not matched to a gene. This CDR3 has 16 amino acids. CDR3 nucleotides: TGTGCCAGCAGTTCCTGGACCCGGACAGGGGAGAACGAGCAGTACTTC. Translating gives CASSSWTRTGENEQYF.